The source of this TCR beta chain is a study of T cells in Graves' hyperthyroidism and ophthalmopathy. On the study more broadly: Peripheral blood sampling occurred at initial diagnosis, before any treatment.

The study's findings and limits: Blood also contained most expanded thyroid clonotypes above 0.001.

This clonotype was counted ten times or more. The antigen remains unidentified. Criteria for exclusion of patients were uncontrolled infection, other autoimmune disease, pregnancy or lactation. Based on clinical symptoms, serum thyroxine and TRAb, thyroid ultrasound and orbital computed tomography, diagnoses were reached. The investigators amplified TCR beta CDR3 regions from RNA transcripts. First-round RT-PCR with HTBI primers amplified the TCR CDR3 region. MiXCR was run by TCRdb on the multiplex PCR reads, yielding one entry per CDR3 protein. This sample carries around 300,000 distinct CDR3 sequences, around 15% of them seen once, and the ten largest clones take approximately 7.9%. The germline V gene encodes CDR1 DFQATT and CDR2 SNEGSKA (reference sequence). The junction had 4 bases not matched to a gene; V was cut back by 4 bases and J by 5 bases. The CDR3 is 13 residues long.

The source of this sequence is a woman aged 40 to 55 with Graves' hyperthyroidism. The chain carries TRBV20-1 and TRBJ1-1, with 10 bases that match TRBD1. The sequenced sample was blood. CDR3: CSATGQGETEAFF. The CDR3 DNA reads TGCAGTGCTACAGGACAGGGGGAAACTGAAGCTTTCTTT.